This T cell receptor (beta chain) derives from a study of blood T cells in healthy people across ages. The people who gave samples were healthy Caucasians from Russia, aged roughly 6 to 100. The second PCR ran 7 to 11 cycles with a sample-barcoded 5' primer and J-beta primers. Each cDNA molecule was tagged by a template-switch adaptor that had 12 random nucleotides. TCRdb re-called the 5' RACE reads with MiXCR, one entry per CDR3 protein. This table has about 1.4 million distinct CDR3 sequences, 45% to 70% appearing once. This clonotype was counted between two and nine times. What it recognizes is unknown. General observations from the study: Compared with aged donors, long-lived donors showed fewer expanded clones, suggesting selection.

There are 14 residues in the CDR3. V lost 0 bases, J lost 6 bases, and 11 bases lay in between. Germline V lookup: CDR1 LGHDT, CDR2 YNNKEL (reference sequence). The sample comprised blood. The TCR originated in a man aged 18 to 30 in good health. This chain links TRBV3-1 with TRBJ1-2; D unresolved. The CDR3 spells CASSQEGIPHGYTF. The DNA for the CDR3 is TGTGCCAGCAGCCAAGAAGGGATACCCCATGGCTACACCTTC.